The rows below give T cell receptor beta chains drawn from one sample of a study of spatial heterogeneity in lung cancer. TCRdb used MiXCR to reprocess the 5' RACE reads, holding one entry per CDR3 protein. The profile shows tens of thousands of distinct CDR3 sequences, more than 10% of them singletons. This specimen consisted of PBMCs, obtained at surgery. These receptors originate from a male donor with early-stage non-small cell lung cancer. The CDR3 runs from the conserved cysteine through the conserved F or W. Each record gives: J gene, D gene, V gene, clone size, CDR3 DNA, CDR3 protein. D genes are given only for firm matches. Clone sizes are given selectively: once, few, many, or a class where the clone is expanded.

TRBJ1-6,-,TRBV30,few,TGTGCCTGGAGTGTACAGGGAAGCTCCTATAATTCACCCCTCCACTTT,CAWSVQGSSYNSPLHF
TRBJ1-6,TRBD1,TRBV20-1,few,TGCAGTGCTAGAGATAACCGCGGGACAGCTTATAATTCACCCCTCCACTTT,CSARDNRGTAYNSPLHF
TRBJ2-7,-,TRBV20-1,-,TGCAGTGCTAGAGTTAGCGAGCAGTACTTC,CSARVSEQYF
TRBJ2-7,-,TRBV12-3/TRBV12-4,few,TGTGCCAGCAGTTTCAACAGGGCGGGAGAGCAGTACTTC,CASSFNRAGEQYF
TRBJ2-3,-,TRBV15,-,TGTGCCACCAGCAGAGATAATCAGGTCACAGATACGCAGTATTTT,CATSRDNQVTDTQYF
TRBJ1-1,-,TRBV20-1,-,TGCAGTGCTAGACCTGACACTAAGACTGAAGCTTTCTTT,CSARPDTKTEAFF
TRBJ2-3,TRBD2,TRBV3-1,-,TGTGCCAGCAGCCGACTAGCGGGAAGCACAGATACGCAGTATTTT,CASSRLAGSTDTQYF
TRBJ2-3,TRBD1,TRBV7-9,-,TGTGCCAGCAGCCCAGGACAGGGGAGTATCACAGATACGCAGTATTTT,CASSPGQGSITDTQYF
TRBJ1-1,TRBD1,TRBV24-1,few,TGTGCCACCAGTGATTCAGGACGACAGGGGGGGACTGAAGCTTTCTTT,CATSDSGRQGGTEAFF
TRBJ2-3,TRBD2,TRBV5-4,few,TGTGCCAGCAGTCTGGGACTAGCGGGGACTAGCACAGATACGCAGTATTTT,CASSLGLAGTSTDTQYF
TRBJ2-1,-,TRBV20-1,few,TGCAGTGCTAGAGATTGGAGGGCGGGAATCGGTGATGAGCAGTTCTTC,CSARDWRAGIGDEQFF
TRBJ1-5,-,TRBV9,many,TGTGCCAGCAGCCCCGACGGAACTAGAGGGCAGCCCCAGCATTTT,CASSPDGTRGQPQHF
TRBJ2-2,-,TRBV27,-,TGTGCCACCAGAAAAACAGCTATCGAATACACCGGGGAGCTGTTTTTT,CATRKTAIEYTGELFF
TRBJ1-1,-,TRBV12-3/TRBV12-4,-,TGTGCCAGCAGTTTCCTGGGGGCCGGAACTGAAGCTTTCTTT,CASSFLGAGTEAFF
TRBJ2-3,TRBD2,TRBV20-1,-,TGCAGTGCTCGGGGGGGCTGGACTAGCGGGAGGACGGATACGCAGTATTTT,CSARGGWTSGRTDTQYF
TRBJ1-1,-,TRBV3-1,few,TGTGCCAGCAGCCATCCCCCCTCAGATGAAGCTTTCTTT,CASSHPPSDEAFF
TRBJ2-7,TRBD2,TRBV4-2,many,TGTGCCAGCAGCCAAGAGATAGCGGGTAGTAACGAGCAGTACTTC,CASSQEIAGSNEQYF
TRBJ2-7,-,TRBV28,few,TGTGCCAGCAGGATTGATACCTACGAGCAGTACTTC,CASRIDTYEQYF
TRBJ2-1,TRBD2,TRBV28,-,TGTGCCAGCAGTTTGATTAGCGGGCGAATCGGGTACAATGAGCAGTTCTTC,CASSLISGRIGYNEQFF
TRBJ2-1,TRBD2,TRBV11-1,-,TGTGCCAGCAGCAGCGTGATAGGACTAGCGGGATTGAATGAGCAGTTCTTC,CASSSVIGLAGLNEQFF
TRBJ2-1,-,TRBV2,-,TGTGCCAGCAGTGAAGGGTTTGGGGGTGCCTCCTACAATGAGCAGTTCTTC,CASSEGFGGASYNEQFF
TRBJ1-4,-,TRBV20-1,many,TGCAGTGCTACGGGCCCAACTAATGAAAAACTGTTTTTT,CSATGPTNEKLFF
TRBJ2-7,TRBD2,TRBV11-2,-,TGTGCCAGCAGCTCGGTGGGGACTAGCGTCGAGCAGTACTTC,CASSSVGTSVEQYF
TRBJ1-2,-,TRBV7-2,few,TGTGCCAGCAGCTTAGCCCGACAGGACCCTGGCTACACCTTC,CASSLARQDPGYTF
TRBJ2-5,TRBD2,TRBV28,-,TGTGCCGGCGCTAGCGGGAGGGAGACCCAGTACTTC,CAGASGRETQYF
TRBJ2-3,TRBD1,TRBV7-6,few,TGTGCCAGCAGCTTAGTTCGGCAGGGGGGCACAGATACGCAGTATTTT,CASSLVRQGGTDTQYF